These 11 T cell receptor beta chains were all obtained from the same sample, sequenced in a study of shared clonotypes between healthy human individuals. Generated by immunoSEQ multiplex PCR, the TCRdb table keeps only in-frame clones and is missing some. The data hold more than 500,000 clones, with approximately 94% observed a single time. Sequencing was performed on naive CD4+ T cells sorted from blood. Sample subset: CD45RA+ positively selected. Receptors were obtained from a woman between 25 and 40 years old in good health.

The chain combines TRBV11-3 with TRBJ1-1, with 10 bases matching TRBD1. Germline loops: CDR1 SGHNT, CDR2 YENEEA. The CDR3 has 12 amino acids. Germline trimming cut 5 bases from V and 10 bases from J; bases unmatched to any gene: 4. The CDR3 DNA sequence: TGTGCCAGCAGCGATGGGGACAGGGGAGCTTTCTTT. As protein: CASSDGDRGAFF.

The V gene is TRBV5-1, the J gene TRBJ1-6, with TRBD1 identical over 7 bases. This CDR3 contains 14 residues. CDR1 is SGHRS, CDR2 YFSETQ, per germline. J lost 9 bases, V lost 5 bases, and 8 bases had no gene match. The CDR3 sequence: CASRTGTVSSPLHF. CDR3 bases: TGCGCCAGCAGGACCGGGACAGTGAGTTCACCCCTCCACTTT.

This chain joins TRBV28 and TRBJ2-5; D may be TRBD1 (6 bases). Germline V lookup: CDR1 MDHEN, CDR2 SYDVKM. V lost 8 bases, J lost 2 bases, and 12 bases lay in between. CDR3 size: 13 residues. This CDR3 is CASEDSLQETQYF. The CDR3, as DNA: TGTGCCAGCGAGGACAGCCTTCAAGAGACCCAGTACTTC.

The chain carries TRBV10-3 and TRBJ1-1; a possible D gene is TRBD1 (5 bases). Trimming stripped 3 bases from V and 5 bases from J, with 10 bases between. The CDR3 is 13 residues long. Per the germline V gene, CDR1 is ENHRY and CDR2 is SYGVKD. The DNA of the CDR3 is TGTGCCATCAGTGAAGGGGTGAGGACTGAAGCTTTCTTT. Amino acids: CAISEGVRTEAFF.

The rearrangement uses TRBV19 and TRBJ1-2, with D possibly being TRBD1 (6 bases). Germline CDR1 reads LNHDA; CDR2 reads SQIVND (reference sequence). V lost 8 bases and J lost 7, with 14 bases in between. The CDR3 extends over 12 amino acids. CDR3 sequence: CASGDGGPGYTF. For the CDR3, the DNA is TGTGCCAGTGGGGATGGGGGCCCTGGCTACACCTTC. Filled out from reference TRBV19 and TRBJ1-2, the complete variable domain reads DGGITQSPKYLFRKEGQNVTLSCEQNLNHDAMYWYRQDPGQGLRLIYYSQIVNDFQKGDIAEGYSVSREKKESFPLTVTSAQKNPTAFYLCASGDGGPGYTFGSGTRLTVV.

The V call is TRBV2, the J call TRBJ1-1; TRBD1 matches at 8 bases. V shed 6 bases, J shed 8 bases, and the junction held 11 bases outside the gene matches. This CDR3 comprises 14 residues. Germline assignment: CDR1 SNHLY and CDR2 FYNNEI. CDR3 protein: CASRETGAGTEAFF. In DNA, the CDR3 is TGTGCCAGCAGGGAGACAGGGGCCGGGACAGAAGCTTTCTTT.

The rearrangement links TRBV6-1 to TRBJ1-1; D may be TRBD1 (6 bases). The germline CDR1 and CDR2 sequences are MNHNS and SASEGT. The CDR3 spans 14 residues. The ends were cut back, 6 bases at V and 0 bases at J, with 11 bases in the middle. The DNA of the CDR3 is TGTGCCAGCAGCGCAACAGGGTTGAACACTGAAGCTTTCTTT. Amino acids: CASSATGLNTEAFF.

CDR3 nucleotide sequence: TGTGCCAGCAGTCTTGGGACCCAGATGAATACGCAGTATTTT. Its protein is CASSLGTQMNTQYF. The rearrangement links TRBV2 to TRBJ2-3; D might be TRBD1 or TRBD2, each matching 5 bases. Between the trimmed V and J ends, which lost 5 bases and 7 bases, there was a span of 16 bases. This CDR3 spans 14 amino acids. Germline CDR1 is SNHLY and CDR2 is FYNNEI. The whole variable domain, filled in from reference TRBV2 and TRBJ2-3, reads EPEVTQTPSHQVTQMGQEVILRCVPISNHLYFYWYRQILGQKVEFLVSFYNNEISEKSEIFDDQFSVERPDGSNFTLKIRSTKLEDSAMYFCASSLGTQMNTQYFGPGTRLTVL.

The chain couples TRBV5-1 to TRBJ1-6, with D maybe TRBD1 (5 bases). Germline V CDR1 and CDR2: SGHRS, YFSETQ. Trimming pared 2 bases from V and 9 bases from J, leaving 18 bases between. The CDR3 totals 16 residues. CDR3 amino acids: CASSFLDSPSGSPLHF. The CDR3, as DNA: TGCGCCAGCAGCTTCTTAGACAGTCCCTCTGGTTCACCCCTCCACTTT.

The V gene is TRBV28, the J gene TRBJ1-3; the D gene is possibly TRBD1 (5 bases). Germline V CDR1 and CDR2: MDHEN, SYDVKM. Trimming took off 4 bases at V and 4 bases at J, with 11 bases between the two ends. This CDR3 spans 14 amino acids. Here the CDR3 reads CASSSSGTGNTIYF. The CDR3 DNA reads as TGTGCCAGCAGTTCGTCAGGGACCGGAAACACCATATATTTT.

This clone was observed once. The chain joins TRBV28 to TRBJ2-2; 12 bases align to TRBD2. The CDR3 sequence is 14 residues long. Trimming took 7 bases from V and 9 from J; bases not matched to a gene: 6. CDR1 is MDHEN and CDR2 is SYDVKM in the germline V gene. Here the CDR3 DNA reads TGTGCCAGCAATAGACTAGCGGGAGTATGGGAGCTGTTTTTT. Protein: CASNRLAGVWELFF.